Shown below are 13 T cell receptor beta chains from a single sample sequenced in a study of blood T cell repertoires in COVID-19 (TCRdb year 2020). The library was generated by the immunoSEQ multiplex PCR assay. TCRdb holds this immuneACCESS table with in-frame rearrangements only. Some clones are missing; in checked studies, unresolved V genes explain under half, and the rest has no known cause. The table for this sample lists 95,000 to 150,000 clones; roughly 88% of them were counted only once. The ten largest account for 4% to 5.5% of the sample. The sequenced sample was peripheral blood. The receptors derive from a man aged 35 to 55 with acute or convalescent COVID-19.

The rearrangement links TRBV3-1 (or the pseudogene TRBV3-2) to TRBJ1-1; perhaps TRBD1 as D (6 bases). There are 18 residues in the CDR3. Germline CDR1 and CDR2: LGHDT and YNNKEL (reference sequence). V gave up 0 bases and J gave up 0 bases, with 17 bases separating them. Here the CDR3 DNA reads TGTGCCAGCAGCCAAGAGGGTCTAGCGGGACAACTGAACACTGAAGCTTTCTTT. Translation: CASSQEGLAGQLNTEAFF.

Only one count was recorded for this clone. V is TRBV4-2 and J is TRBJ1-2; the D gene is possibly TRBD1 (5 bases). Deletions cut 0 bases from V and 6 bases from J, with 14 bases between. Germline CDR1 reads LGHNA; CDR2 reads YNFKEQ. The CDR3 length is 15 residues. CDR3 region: CASSQDPAGRDGYTF. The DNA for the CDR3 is TGTGCCAGCAGCCAAGATCCGGCAGGGAGGGATGGCTACACCTTC.

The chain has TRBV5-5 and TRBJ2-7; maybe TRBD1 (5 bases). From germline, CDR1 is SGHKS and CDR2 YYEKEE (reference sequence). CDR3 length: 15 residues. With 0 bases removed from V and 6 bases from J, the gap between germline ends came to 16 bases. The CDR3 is CASSLAGAGSAEQYF. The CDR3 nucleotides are TGTGCCAGCAGCTTGGCCGGCGCAGGGTCTGCCGAGCAGTACTTC.

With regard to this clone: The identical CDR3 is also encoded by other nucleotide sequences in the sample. The CDR3 sequence is CASSPREGAGETQYF. The CDR3 nucleotides read TGTGCCAGCAGCCCCCGAGAGGGGGCGGGAGAGACCCAGTACTTC. The rearrangement joins TRBV9 to TRBJ2-5; 7 bases agree with TRBD1. Trimming took 4 bases from V and 4 from J; bases not matched to a gene: 10. The germline CDR1 and CDR2 sequences are SGDLS and YYNGEE. CDR3 length: 15 residues.

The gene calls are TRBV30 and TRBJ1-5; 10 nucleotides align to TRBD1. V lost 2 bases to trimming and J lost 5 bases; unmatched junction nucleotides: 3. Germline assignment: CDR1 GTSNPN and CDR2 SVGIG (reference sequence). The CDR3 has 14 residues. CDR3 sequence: CAWSTGTGDQPQHF. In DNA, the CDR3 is TGTGCCTGGAGTACCGGGACAGGGGATCAGCCCCAGCATTTT.

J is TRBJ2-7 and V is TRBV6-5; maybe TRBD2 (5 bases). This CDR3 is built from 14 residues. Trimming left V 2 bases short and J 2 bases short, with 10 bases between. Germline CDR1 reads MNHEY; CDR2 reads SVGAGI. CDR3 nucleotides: TGTGCCAGCAGTTACCGGGGTCCCCCCTACGAGCAGTACTTC. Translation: CASSYRGPPYEQYF.

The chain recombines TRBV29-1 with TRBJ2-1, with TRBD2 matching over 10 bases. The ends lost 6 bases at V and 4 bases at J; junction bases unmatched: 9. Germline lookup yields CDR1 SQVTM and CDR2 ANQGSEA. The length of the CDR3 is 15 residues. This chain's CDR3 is CSVIRLAGRYNEQFF. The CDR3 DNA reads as TGCAGCGTGATCAGACTAGCGGGCCGTTACAATGAGCAGTTCTTC.

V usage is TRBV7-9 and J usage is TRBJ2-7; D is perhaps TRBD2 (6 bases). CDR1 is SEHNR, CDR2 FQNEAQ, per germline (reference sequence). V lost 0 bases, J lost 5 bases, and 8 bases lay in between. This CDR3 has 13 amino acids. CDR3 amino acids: CASSLAGGDEQYF. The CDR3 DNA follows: TGTGCCAGCAGCTTAGCCGGGGGAGACGAGCAGTACTTC. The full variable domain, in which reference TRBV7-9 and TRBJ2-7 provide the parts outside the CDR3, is DTGVSQNPRHKITKRGQNVTFRCDPISEHNRLYWYRQTLGQGPEFLTYFQNEAQLEKSRLLSDRFSAERPKGSFSTLEIQRTEQGDSAMYLCASSLAGGDEQYFGPGTRLTVT.

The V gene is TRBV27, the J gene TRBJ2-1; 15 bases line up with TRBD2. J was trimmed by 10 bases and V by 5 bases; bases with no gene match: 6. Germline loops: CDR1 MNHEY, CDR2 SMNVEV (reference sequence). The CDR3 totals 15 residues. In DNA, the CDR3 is TGTGCCAGCAGTCCCGGACTAGCGGGGGGGCAAGAGCAGTTCTTC. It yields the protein CASSPGLAGGQEQFF.

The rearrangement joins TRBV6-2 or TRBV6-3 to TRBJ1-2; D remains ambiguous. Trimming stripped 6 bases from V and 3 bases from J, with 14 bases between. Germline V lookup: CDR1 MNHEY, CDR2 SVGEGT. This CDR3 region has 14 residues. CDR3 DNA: TGTGCCAGCAGCAAGCTAGGTCTTGACTATGGCTACACCTTC. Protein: CASSKLGLDYGYTF.

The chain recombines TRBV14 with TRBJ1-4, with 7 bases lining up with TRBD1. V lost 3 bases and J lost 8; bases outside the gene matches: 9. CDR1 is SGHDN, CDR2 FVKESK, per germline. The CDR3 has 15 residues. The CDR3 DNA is TGTGCCAGCAGCCAGGGAACAGGGGTATGGGAAAAACTGTTTTTT. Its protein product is CASSQGTGVWEKLFF.

The CDR3 sequence: CSASDPGQLYNSPLHF. The CDR3 DNA is TGCAGTGCTAGTGACCCGGGACAGCTCTATAATTCACCCCTCCACTTT. The rearrangement uses TRBV20-1 and TRBJ1-6; 7 nucleotides line up with TRBD1. The CDR3 has 16 amino acids. From germline, CDR1 is DFQATT and CDR2 SNEGSKA (reference sequence). After removal of 3 bases from V and 3 bases from J, the junction contained 8 bases not matched to a gene.

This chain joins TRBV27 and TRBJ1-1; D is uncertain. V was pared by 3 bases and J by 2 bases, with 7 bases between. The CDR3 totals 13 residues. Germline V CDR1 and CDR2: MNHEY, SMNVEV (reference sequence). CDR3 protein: CASSFRQNTEAFF. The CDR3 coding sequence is TGTGCCAGCAGTTTTAGACAAAACACTGAAGCTTTCTTT.